Each of the 14 T cell receptor beta chains below was sequenced from the same sample in a study of cytomegalovirus exposure and HLA in healthy donors. PCR employed 60 Vbeta and 13 Jbeta primers. The repertoire was sequenced with immunoSEQ multiplex PCR; TCRdb's copy has only in-frame clones and lacks some. The table shows around 99,000 clones, with around 73% occurring only once. The source material was PBMCs. These TCRs come from a man aged 40-50 years in good health and CMV-seronegative.

This clone was counted between two and nine times. The CDR3 protein is CASSLGQGARGNTIYF. DNA of the CDR3: TGTGCCAGCAGCCTTGGACAGGGGGCGCGTGGAAACACCATATATTTT. V usage is TRBV7-2 and J usage is TRBJ1-3, with 11 bases that match TRBD1. Germline loops: CDR1 SGHTA, CDR2 FQGNSA. The CDR3 contains 16 residues. The junction had 6 bases not matched to a gene; V was cut back by 5 bases and J by 3 bases.

This clone was counted a single time. The rearrangement joins TRBV15 to TRBJ1-1; 8 nucleotides match TRBD1. With V trimmed by 2 bases and J by 1 base, 9 bases remained unmatched. The CDR3 runs to 17 residues. Germline V CDR1 and CDR2: LNHNV, YYDKDF (reference sequence). CDR3 sequence reads: CATSRPNSGTGNTEAFF. CDR3 sequence (DNA): TGTGCCACCAGCAGACCAAACTCAGGGACAGGGAACACTGAAGCTTTCTTT.

This clone was counted between two and nine times. V is TRBV6-1 and J is TRBJ1-4; D not resolved. The CDR3 runs to 12 residues. Trimming shortened V by 6 bases and J by 6 bases, and 8 bases separated the two germline ends. CDR1 is MNHNS and CDR2 is SASEGT in the germline V gene. The CDR3 spells CASRRIDEKLFF. CDR3 nucleotide sequence: TGTGCCAGCAGGAGGATCGATGAAAAACTGTTTTTT.

V is TRBV7-6 and J is TRBJ2-1, with a possible D match to TRBD2 (6 bases). Trimming left V 4 bases short and J 8 bases short, with 9 bases between. CDR1 is SGHVS and CDR2 is FNYEAQ in the germline V gene. CDR3 length: 12 amino acids. Here the CDR3 reads CASSSSGDEQFF. The CDR3 DNA sequence: TGTGCCAGCAGCTCTTCGGGGGATGAGCAGTTCTTC.

The rearrangement joins TRBV7-9 to TRBJ1-6; no clear D gene. V gave up 5 bases and J gave up 7 bases, with 18 bases separating them. The germline CDR1 and CDR2 sequences are SEHNR and FQNEAQ (reference sequence). The CDR3 is 16 amino acids. The CDR3 bases are TGTGCCAGCAGCCCCCACGCGGGCAGAGCCAATTCACCCCTCCACTTT. Protein: CASSPHAGRANSPLHF.

V and J are TRBV7-2 and TRBJ1-2; TRBD1 aligns across 11 bases. Trimming cost V 3 bases and J 4 bases; bases outside gene matches: 1. Germline V gene data show CDR1 as SGHTA and CDR2 as FQGNSA. The CDR3 has 14 residues. As DNA, the CDR3 is TGTGCCAGCAGCTTGGACAGGGGGCTCTATGGCTACACCTTC. This codes for CASSLDRGLYGYTF.

CDR3 sequence (DNA): TGTGCCAGCAGCTTAAGGATAGAGCAAGGGGAGGGGCTCAATGAGCAGTTCTTC. Translation: CASSLRIEQGEGLNEQFF. The chain joins TRBV7-6 to TRBJ2-1; 7 bases fit TRBD2. J lost 6 bases, V lost 2 bases, and 16 bases had no gene match. Germline assignment: CDR1 SGHVS and CDR2 FNYEAQ. The CDR3 totals 18 residues.

The chain has TRBV7-8 and TRBJ1-6; maybe TRBD1 (5 bases). Looked up from germline, CDR1 is SGHVS and CDR2 is FQNEAQ. The CDR3 is made up of 14 amino acids. V was shortened by 1 base and J by 7 bases, with 8 bases between the two germline ends. The CDR3 DNA reads TGTGCCAGCAGCTTAGTTCCAGGGAATTCACCCCTCCACTTT. It specifies CASSLVPGNSPLHF.

The chain employs TRBV4-3 and TRBJ2-3, with 8 bases aligning to TRBD2. Germline loops: CDR1 LGHNA, CDR2 YSLEER. The CDR3 spans 14 residues. V gave up 6 bases and J gave up 2 bases; unmatched junction bases: 4. The CDR3 nucleotides read TGCGCCAGCAGTAGCGGGGACCACACAGATACGCAGTATTTT. It yields the protein CASSSGDHTDTQYF.

The chain uses TRBV10-2 and TRBJ2-1; 8 nucleotides agree with TRBD1. CDR1 and CDR2 from the germline V gene are WSHSY and SAAADI. V lost 2 bases and J lost 8; bases outside the gene matches: 8. This CDR3 is 15 amino acids long. The DNA of the CDR3 is TGCGCCAGCAGTGAGCCTGGACAGGGAGGCCATGAGCAGTTCTTC. Amino acids: CASSEPGQGGHEQFF.

V gene TRBV18 combines with J gene TRBJ1-5, with D maybe TRBD1 (5 bases). Germline V gene data show CDR1 as KGHSH and CDR2 as LQKENI. The CDR3 totals 14 residues. Trimming left V 2 bases short and J 4 bases short, with 9 bases between. CDR3 bases: TGTGCCAGCTCACCAGACAGTGGAAATCAGCCCCAGCATTTT. Protein: CASSPDSGNQPQHF.

The chain has TRBV6-5 and TRBJ1-6; 7 positions match TRBD1. CDR1 MNHEY and CDR2 SVGAGI come from the germline V gene. There are 15 residues in the CDR3. V gave up 6 bases and J gave up 6 bases; unmatched junction bases: 8. CDR3 coding DNA: TGTGCCAGCAGCTCCACGGACAGGCCTAATTCACCCCTCCACTTT. This sequence encodes CASSSTDRPNSPLHF.

In this sample, this clone turned up a few times. The genes are TRBV28 and TRBJ2-7, with 11 nucleotides matching TRBD2. The CDR3 length is 17 residues. The J segment lost 0 bases and the V segment lost 4 bases, leaving 8 bases of the junction unmatched. Germline CDR1 MDHEN, CDR2 SYDVKM. CDR3 nucleotides: TGTGCCAGCAGTTCCACCCGACTAGCGGGGACCTCCTACGAGCAGTACTTC. Protein: CASSSTRLAGTSYEQYF.

This chain links TRBV7-9 with TRBJ1-1, with D uncertain. Trimming took off 1 base at V and 0 bases at J, with 6 bases between the two ends. The CDR3 has 14 amino acids. Germline V gene data show CDR1 as SEHNR and CDR2 as FQNEAQ (reference sequence). CDR3 region: CASSLGQVNTEAFF. As DNA, the CDR3 is TGTGCCAGCAGCTTAGGGCAGGTGAACACTGAAGCTTTCTTT.